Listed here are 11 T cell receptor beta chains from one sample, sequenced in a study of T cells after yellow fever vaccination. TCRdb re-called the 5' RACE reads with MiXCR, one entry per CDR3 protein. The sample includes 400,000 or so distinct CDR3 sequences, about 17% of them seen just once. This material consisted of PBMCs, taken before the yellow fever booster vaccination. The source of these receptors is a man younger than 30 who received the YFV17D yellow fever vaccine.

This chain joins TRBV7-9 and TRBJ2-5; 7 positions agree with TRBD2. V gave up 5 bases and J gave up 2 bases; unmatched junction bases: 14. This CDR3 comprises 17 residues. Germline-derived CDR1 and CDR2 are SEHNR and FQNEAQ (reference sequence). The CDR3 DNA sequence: TGTGCCAGCAGCCCTAGAGGAGGGAGGGGCTTTCAAGAGACCCAGTACTTC. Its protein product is CASSPRGGRGFQETQYF.

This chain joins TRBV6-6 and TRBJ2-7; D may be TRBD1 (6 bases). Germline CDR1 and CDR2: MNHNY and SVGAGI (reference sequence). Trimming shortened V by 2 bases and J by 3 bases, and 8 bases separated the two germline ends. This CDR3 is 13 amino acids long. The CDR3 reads CASSYTDSYEQYV. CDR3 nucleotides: TGTGCCAGCAGTTACACGGACAGCTACGAGCAGTACGTC.

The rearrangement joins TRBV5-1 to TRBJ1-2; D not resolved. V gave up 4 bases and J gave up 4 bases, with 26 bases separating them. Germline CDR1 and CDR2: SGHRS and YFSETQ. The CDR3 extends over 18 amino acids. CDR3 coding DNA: TGCGCCAGCAGCCGAGGTACCTCTAGACACATAGATCTCTATGGCTACACCTTC. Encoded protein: CASSRGTSRHIDLYGYTF.

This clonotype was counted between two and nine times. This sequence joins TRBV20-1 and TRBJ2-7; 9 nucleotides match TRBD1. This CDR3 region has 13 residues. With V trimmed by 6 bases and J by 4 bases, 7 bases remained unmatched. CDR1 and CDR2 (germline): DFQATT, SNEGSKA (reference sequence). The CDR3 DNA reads TGCAGTGCCCGCGGACAGGGGACGTACGAGCAGTACTTC. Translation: CSARGQGTYEQYF.

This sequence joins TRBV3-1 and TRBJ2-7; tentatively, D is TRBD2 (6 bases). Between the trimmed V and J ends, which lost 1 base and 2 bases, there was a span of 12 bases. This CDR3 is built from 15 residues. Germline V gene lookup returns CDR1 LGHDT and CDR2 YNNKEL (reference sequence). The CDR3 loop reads CASSQGEVRTYEQYF. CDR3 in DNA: TGTGCCAGCAGCCAAGGGGAGGTCAGGACCTACGAGCAGTACTTC.

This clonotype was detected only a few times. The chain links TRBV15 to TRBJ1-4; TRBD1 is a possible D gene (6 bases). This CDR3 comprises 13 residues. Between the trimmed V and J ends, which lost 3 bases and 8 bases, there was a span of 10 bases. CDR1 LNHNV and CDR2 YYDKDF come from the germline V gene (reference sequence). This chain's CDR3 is CATSRGAGEKLFF. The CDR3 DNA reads TGTGCCACCAGCAGGGGGGCTGGCGAAAAACTGTTTTTT.

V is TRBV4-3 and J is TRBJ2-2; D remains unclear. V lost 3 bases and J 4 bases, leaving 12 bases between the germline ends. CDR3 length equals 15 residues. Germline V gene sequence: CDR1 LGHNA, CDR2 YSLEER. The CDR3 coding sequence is TGCGCCAGCAGCCACGGTGTCGTGGCCACCGGGGAGCTGTTTTTT. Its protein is CASSHGVVATGELFF.

CDR3 loop: CASNEQLTSEKLFF. CDR3 in DNA: TGTGCCAGCAATGAACAGTTAACCAGTGAAAAACTGTTTTTT. The V gene is TRBV12-3 or TRBV12-4, the J gene TRBJ1-4; D is uncertain. Trimming shortened V by 7 bases and J by 7 bases, and 16 bases separated the two germline ends. CDR3 length equals 14 residues.

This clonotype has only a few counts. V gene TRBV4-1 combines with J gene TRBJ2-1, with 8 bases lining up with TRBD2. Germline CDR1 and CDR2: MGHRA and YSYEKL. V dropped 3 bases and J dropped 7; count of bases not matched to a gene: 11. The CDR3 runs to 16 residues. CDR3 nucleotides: TGCGCCAGCAGCCACTTAGCGGGGACCCTTGGGAATGAGCAGTTCTTC. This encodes CASSHLAGTLGNEQFF.

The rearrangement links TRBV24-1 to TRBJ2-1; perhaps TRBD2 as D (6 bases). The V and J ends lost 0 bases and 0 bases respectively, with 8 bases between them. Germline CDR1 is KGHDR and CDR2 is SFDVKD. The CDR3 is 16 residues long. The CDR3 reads CATSDLVGSSYNEQFF. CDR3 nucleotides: TGTGCCACCAGTGATTTGGTCGGGAGCTCCTACAATGAGCAGTTCTTC.

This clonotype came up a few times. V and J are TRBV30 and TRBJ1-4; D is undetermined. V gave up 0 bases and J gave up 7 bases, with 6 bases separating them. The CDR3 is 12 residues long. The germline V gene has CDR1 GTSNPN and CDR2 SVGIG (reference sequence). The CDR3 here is CAWSVLREKLFF. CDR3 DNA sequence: TGTGCCTGGAGTGTATTGCGTGAAAAACTGTTTTTT.